Only a few counts were recorded for the clone carrying this T cell receptor beta chain. These data come from a study of T cells in Graves' hyperthyroidism and ophthalmopathy. TCR beta CDR3 sequences were amplified from RNA transcripts. When the TCR CDR3 underwent first-round RT-PCR, the HTBI primer set was used. TCRdb itself ran the multiplex PCR reads through MiXCR, one entry per CDR3 protein. The sample lists a few hundred thousand distinct CDR3 sequences, 46% occurring once. The sequencing input was peripheral blood or thyroid tissue (not recorded which). The receptor was derived from a woman between 18 and 30 years old with Graves' hyperthyroidism.

The CDR3: CSARPGTKDTQYF. CDR3 DNA: TGCAGTGCTCGTCCCGGGACGAAAGATACGCAGTATTTT. The chain carries TRBV20-1 and TRBJ2-3, with D perhaps given as TRBD1 or TRBD2 (5 bases each). The germline V and J ends were trimmed by 5 bases and 5 bases, with 14 bases remaining between them. This CDR3 spans 13 amino acids. From germline, CDR1 is DFQATT and CDR2 SNEGSKA (reference sequence).